This TCR beta chain was obtained from a study of cytomegalovirus exposure and HLA in healthy donors. Germline V gene data show CDR1 as SGHDN and CDR2 as FVKESK. CDR3 length: 13 residues. V lost 10 bases and J lost 0, with 10 bases in between. Measured with immunoSEQ multiplex PCR; TCRdb has only the in-frame clones, and not every one. The sample shows fewer than 200,000 clones, approximately 89% of them seen only once. The specimen was PBMCs. The chain is built from TRBV14 and TRBJ1-3; no clear D. The TCR sequence derives from a young man in good health and CMV-seropositive. CDR3 sequence reads: CATRDHSGNTIYF. CDR3 coding DNA: TGTGCCACCCGAGACCACTCTGGAAACACCATATATTTT.